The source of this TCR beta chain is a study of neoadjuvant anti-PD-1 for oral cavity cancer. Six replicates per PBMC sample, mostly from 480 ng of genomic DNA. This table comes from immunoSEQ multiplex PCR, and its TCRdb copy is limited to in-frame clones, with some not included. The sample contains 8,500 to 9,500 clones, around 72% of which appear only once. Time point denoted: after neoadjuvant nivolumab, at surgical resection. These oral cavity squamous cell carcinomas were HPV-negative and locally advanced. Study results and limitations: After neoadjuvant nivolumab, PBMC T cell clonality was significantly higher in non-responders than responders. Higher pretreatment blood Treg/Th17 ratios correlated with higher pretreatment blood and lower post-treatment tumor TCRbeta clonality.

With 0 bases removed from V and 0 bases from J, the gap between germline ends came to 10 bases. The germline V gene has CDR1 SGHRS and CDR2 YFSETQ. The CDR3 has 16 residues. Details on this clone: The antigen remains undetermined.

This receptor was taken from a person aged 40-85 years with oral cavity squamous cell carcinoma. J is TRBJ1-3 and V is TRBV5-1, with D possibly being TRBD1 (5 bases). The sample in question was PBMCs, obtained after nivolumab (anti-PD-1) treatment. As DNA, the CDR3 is TGCGCCAGCAGCTTGGAGGGGACCCGCTCTGGAAACACCATATATTTT. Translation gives CASSLEGTRSGNTIYF.